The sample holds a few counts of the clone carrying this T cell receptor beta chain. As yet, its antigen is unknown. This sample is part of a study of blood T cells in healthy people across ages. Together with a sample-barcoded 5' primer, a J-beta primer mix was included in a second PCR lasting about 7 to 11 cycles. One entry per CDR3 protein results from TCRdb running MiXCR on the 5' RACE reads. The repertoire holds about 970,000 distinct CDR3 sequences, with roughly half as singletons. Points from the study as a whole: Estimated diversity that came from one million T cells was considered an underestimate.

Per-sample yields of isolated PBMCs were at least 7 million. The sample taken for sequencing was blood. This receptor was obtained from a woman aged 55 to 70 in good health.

The CDR3 nucleotides read TGTGCCAGCAGCCATTATAGCGGGAGGGCCTACGAGCAGTACTTC. Protein sequence: CASSHYSGRAYEQYF. The chain couples TRBV13 to TRBJ2-7, with 11 bases that match TRBD2. This CDR3 is built from 15 residues. CDR1 and CDR2 from the germline V gene are PRHDT and FYEKMQ (reference sequence). The V segment lost 5 bases and the J segment 2 bases; nucleotides outside the gene matches: 5.